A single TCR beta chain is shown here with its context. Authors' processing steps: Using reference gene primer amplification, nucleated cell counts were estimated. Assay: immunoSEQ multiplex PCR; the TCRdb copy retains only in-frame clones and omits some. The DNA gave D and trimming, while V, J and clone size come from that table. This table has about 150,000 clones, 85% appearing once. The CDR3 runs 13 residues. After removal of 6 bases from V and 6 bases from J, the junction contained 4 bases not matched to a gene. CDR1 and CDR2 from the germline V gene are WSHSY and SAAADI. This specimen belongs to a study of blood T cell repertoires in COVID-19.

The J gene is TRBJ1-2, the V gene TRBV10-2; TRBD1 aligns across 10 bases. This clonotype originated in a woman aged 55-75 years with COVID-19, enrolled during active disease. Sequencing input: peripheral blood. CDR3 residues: CASRGTGDNGYTF. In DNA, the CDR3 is TGCGCCAGCAGAGGGACAGGGGACAATGGCTACACCTTC.